These T cell receptor beta chains were read from a single sample in a study of blood T cell repertoires in COVID-19. Sequencing used immunoSEQ multiplex PCR; TCRdb keeps in-frame clones, though not all of them. The sample lists about 170,000 clones; about 85% were seen once. The sample consisted of peripheral blood. Every receptor here comes from a man aged 55 to 70 who had recovered from COVID-19. Each CDR3 is given with its conserved first and last residue. A D gene is named only where the DNA matches it firmly. A clone size is listed for some rows: how often the clone was seen (once, few, many), or a class if it is expanded.

j_gene	v_gene	abundance	d_gene	len	CDR3nt	CDR3aa
TRBJ2-2	TRBV12-5	few	.	15	TGTGCTAGTGGTAACGGACTTGGAGAAGGCGGGGAGCTGTTTTTT	CASGNGLGEGGELFF
TRBJ1-2	TRBV7-2	.	TRBD1	16	TGTGCCAGCAGCCCGATACAGGGGGCATCTCCCCATGGCTACACCTTC	CASSPIQGASPHGYTF
TRBJ2-1	TRBV13	.	TRBD2	17	TGTGCCAGCAGCCCATCCACTAGCGGGGGCTCCTACAATGAGCAGTTCTTC	CASSPSTSGGSYNEQFF
TRBJ2-7	TRBV2	.	TRBD1	13	TGTGCCGGAACGGGACAGGGGGCGGGGGAGCAGTACTTC	CAGTGQGAGEQYF
TRBJ2-5	TRBV9	.	TRBD2	14	TGTGCCAGCAGCGTAGACTGGGGAGGGGAGACCCAGTACTTC	CASSVDWGGETQYF
TRBJ1-3	TRBV6-5	.	.	15	TGTGCCAGCAGTTACTCACCCAGGGGCGAAAACACCATATATTTT	CASSYSPRGENTIYF
TRBJ1-1	TRBV19	.	.	13	TGTGCCAGTAGTTACAGGGAGAACACTGAAGCTTTCTTT	CASSYRENTEAFF
TRBJ2-1	TRBV5-8	.	TRBD2	16	TGTGCCAGCAGCCGGACTAGCGGGGCCCTCGGGAATGAGCAGTTCTTC	CASSRTSGALGNEQFF
TRBJ2-3	TRBV19	.	TRBD2	14	TGTGCCAGTGGCGTAGCGGGGGGGCCGAATACGCAGTATTTT	CASGVAGGPNTQYF
TRBJ2-7	TRBV7-6	.	TRBD2	15	TGTGCCAGCAGTTCAGCCCCCGGACTAGGTCGCGAGCAGTACTTC	CASSSAPGLGREQYF
TRBJ1-1	TRBV6-5	.	.	13	TGTGCCAGCAGTCCACTACAGGTTAAGGGAGCTTTCTTT	CASSPLQVKGAFF
TRBJ2-2	TRBV5-1	.	TRBD1	16	TGCGCCAGCAAGCCGGGACAGGATGTCAACACCGGGGAGCTGTTTTTT	CASKPGQDVNTGELFF
TRBJ1-4	TRBV2	.	.	14	TGTGCCAGCAGTGAATTGGGGGGGCAGGAAAAACTGTTTTTT	CASSELGGQEKLFF
TRBJ2-2	TRBV3-1/TRBV3-2	once	.	14	TGTGCCAGCAGAATTACAGGGAGCACCGGGGAGCTGTTTTTT	CASRITGSTGELFF
TRBJ1-2	TRBV4-3	.	TRBD1	17	TGCGCCAGCAGCCAATCCACCGGGACAGGGGGCGAAGATGGCTACACCTTC	CASSQSTGTGGEDGYTF
TRBJ1-4	TRBV11-2	.	.	15	TGTGCCAGCAGCTTATTTTCCGCGAATACCGAAAAACTGTTTTTT	CASSLFSANTEKLFF
TRBJ1-5	TRBV6-5	few	.	15	TGTGCCAGCAGTTACTCACACGATAGCAATCAGCCCCAGCATTTT	CASSYSHDSNQPQHF
TRBJ2-5	TRBV19	once	.	13	TGTGCCAGTAGTATAGGCAGTCAAGAGACCCAGTACTTC	CASSIGSQETQYF
TRBJ1-1	TRBV4-1	.	.	15	TGCGCCAGCAGCCAAGTTGGGGGGTGGGTCACTGAAGCTTTCTTT	CASSQVGGWVTEAFF
TRBJ1-6	TRBV2	.	TRBD1	15	TGTGCCAGCAGCCCACAGGGGCTCTATAATTCACCCCTCCACTTT	CASSPQGLYNSPLHF
TRBJ1-2	TRBV9	.	.	13	TGTGCCAGCAGCCCTCGGGACTACTATGGCTACACCTTC	CASSPRDYYGYTF
TRBJ1-5	TRBV19	.	.	14	TGTGCCAGTAGACAGGTGGCGAGCAATCAGCCCCAGCATTTT	CASRQVASNQPQHF
TRBJ1-4	TRBV5-1	.	.	13	TGCGCCAGCAGCAATGATAATCGGGAAAAACTGTTTTTT	CASSNDNREKLFF
TRBJ2-1	TRBV2	.	TRBD1	15	TGTGCCAGCGGGATTTGGACAGGGGCGCTCTATGAGCAGTTCTTC	CASGIWTGALYEQFF
TRBJ2-7	TRBV28	few	.	13	TGTGCCAGCAGTTTAGCGACTTCCTACGAGCAGTACTTC	CASSLATSYEQYF
TRBJ1-5	TRBV16	.	TRBD1	13	TGTGCCAGCACCCGAGACAGGGATCAGCCCCAGCATTTT	CASTRDRDQPQHF
TRBJ2-7	TRBV7-9	.	.	14	TGTGCCAGCAGCTTAGCAGGCAGGATCTACGAGCAGTACTTC	CASSLAGRIYEQYF
TRBJ1-1	TRBV10-3	.	.	13	TGTGCCATCAGTCCCATGGCCAGCACTGAAGCTTTCTTT	CAISPMASTEAFF
TRBJ2-2	TRBV7-3	.	.	16	TGTGCCAGCAGCTCCGACCCACGACAGTACACCGGGGAGCTGTTTTTT	CASSSDPRQYTGELFF
TRBJ2-7	TRBV25-1	.	TRBD1	14	TGTGCCTCCGCGGGGGGACAGGGGGTATACGAGCAGTACTTC	CASAGGQGVYEQYF
TRBJ1-1	TRBV7-2	.	TRBD1	14	TGTGCCAGCAGCTTACGACAGGGAGGCACTGAAGCTTTCTTT	CASSLRQGGTEAFF
TRBJ2-7	TRBV6-6	.	.	14	TGTGCCAGCGGGGACTCCATTTACTCCTACGAGCAGTACTTC	CASGDSIYSYEQYF
TRBJ2-7	TRBV19	.	TRBD1	13	TGTGCCAGTAGTCGGACAGGGGACTACGAGCAGTACTTC	CASSRTGDYEQYF
TRBJ1-1	TRBV7-8	.	.	15	TGTGCCAGCAGCTTTATAAGAGGCCCAAACACTGAAGCTTTCTTT	CASSFIRGPNTEAFF
TRBJ2-3	TRBV9	few	TRBD1	15	TGTGCCAGCAGCCTCGTCCCGGGACAGGCAGATACGCAGTATTTT	CASSLVPGQADTQYF